The 32 T cell receptor beta chains below come from one sample, sequenced in a study of blood T cell repertoires in COVID-19. The assay was immunoSEQ multiplex PCR, and TCRdb's table has in-frame clones only and misses some. This sample has hundreds of thousands of clones, with 87% found just once. The sequencing input was peripheral blood. These receptor sequences come from a man between 18 and 35 years old with active or convalescent COVID-19.

The gene calls are TRBV3-1 (or the pseudogene TRBV3-2) and TRBJ2-7; the D gene is possibly TRBD2 (5 bases). In germline, CDR1 is LGHDT, CDR2 YNNKEL (reference sequence). The V gene lost 4 bases and the J gene lost 4 bases, with 14 bases spanning the gap. This CDR3 is 14 amino acids long. The CDR3 bases are TGTGCCAGCAGCCTACTGGCTGGGAGATACGAGCAGTACTTC. Its protein is CASSLLAGRYEQYF.

This rearrangement joins TRBV19 to TRBJ2-3, with 8 bases aligning to TRBD2. The CDR3 consists of 15 residues. The V gene's germline CDR1 is LNHDA and CDR2 SQIVND (reference sequence). Trimming cost V 7 bases and J 1 base; bases outside gene matches: 7. This CDR3 is CASKGKLAGTDTQYF. CDR3 nucleotides: TGTGCCAGTAAGGGGAAACTAGCGGGCACAGATACGCAGTATTTT.

The chain's CDR3 is CASRHRGRNDSPLHF. The CDR3 nucleotides are TGTGCCAGCAGACACAGGGGGCGGAATGACTCACCCCTCCACTTT. J is TRBJ1-6 and V is TRBV2; 9 nucleotides match TRBD1. Germline values: CDR1 SNHLY, CDR2 FYNNEI. The CDR3 totals 15 residues. V trimming: 6 bases; J trimming: 10 bases; junction bases outside the gene matches: 10.

This chain connects TRBV20-1 to TRBJ2-1, with 9 positions matching TRBD2. The junction had 3 bases not matched to a gene; V was cut back by 3 bases and J by 3 bases. The CDR3 runs 14 residues. Germline values: CDR1 DFQATT, CDR2 SNEGSKA (reference sequence). CDR3 protein: CSASSGSIYNEQFF. CDR3 nucleotide sequence: TGCAGTGCTAGTAGCGGGAGTATCTACAATGAGCAGTTCTTC.

This chain uses TRBV24-1 with TRBJ1-1, with 7 bases matching TRBD1. In germline, CDR1 is KGHDR, CDR2 SFDVKD. J lost 10 bases, V lost 4 bases, and 8 bases had no gene match. The CDR3 runs to 13 residues. CDR3 nucleotides: TGTGCCACCAGTGACACAGGGGAACGTGGAGCTTTCTTT. Translation gives CATSDTGERGAFF.

The CDR3 here is CASSFAGTGGDTQYF. The DNA of the CDR3 is TGTGCCAGCAGCTTTGCCGGGACGGGGGGAGATACGCAGTATTTT. J is TRBJ2-3 and V is TRBV7-9; 7 bases match TRBD2. CDR1 is SEHNR and CDR2 is FQNEAQ in the germline V gene (reference sequence). V lost 3 bases to trimming and J lost 5 bases; unmatched junction nucleotides: 8. The CDR3 is 15 residues long.

The count of this clone is one. The chain is built from TRBV30 and TRBJ1-1, with 9 positions matching TRBD1. Germline V CDR1 and CDR2: GTSNPN, SVGIG (reference sequence). This CDR3 contains 14 residues. Trimming removed 6 bases from V and 2 bases from J; junction bases left unmatched: 7. The CDR3 here is CACPRTGANTEAFF. In DNA form, the CDR3 reads TGTGCCTGTCCACGGACAGGGGCCAACACTGAAGCTTTCTTT. Variable domain in full (rest from reference TRBV30 and TRBJ1-1): SQTIHQWPATLVQPVGSPLSLECTVEGTSNPNLYWYRQAAGRGLQLLFYSVGIGQISSEVPQNLSASRPQDRQFILSSKKLLLSDSGFYLCACPRTGANTEAFFGQGTRLTVV.

The chain employs TRBV28 and TRBJ1-6; no clear D gene. There are 15 residues in the CDR3. V lost 6 bases and J 10 bases, leaving 19 bases between the germline ends. Germline values: CDR1 MDHEN, CDR2 SYDVKM. CDR3 protein: CASSRPDIPGSPLHF. The CDR3 DNA reads TGTGCCAGCAGCCGCCCCGACATTCCAGGCTCACCCCTCCACTTT. Based on the CDR3 plus reference TRBV28 and TRBJ1-6, the full variable domain is DVKVTQSSRYLVKRTGEKVFLECVQDMDHENMFWYRQDPGLGLRLIYFSYDVKMKEKGDIPEGYSVSREKKERFSLILESASTNQTSMYLCASSRPDIPGSPLHFGNGTRLTVT.

This chain links TRBV11-2 with TRBJ2-1, with TRBD2 identical over 9 bases. Looked up from germline, CDR1 is SGHAT and CDR2 is FQNNGV. The CDR3 consists of 13 residues. V was clipped by 4 bases and J by 9 bases; unmatched bases: 4. CDR3 loop: CASSSSGEGEQFF. CDR3 coding DNA: TGTGCCAGCAGCTCTAGCGGGGAGGGTGAGCAGTTCTTC.

This chain links TRBV7-2 with TRBJ2-7, with D perhaps matching TRBD1 (7 bases). Trimming removed 4 bases at V and 0 bases at J, with 10 bases between. The CDR3 consists of 14 residues. Germline V gene lookup returns CDR1 SGHTA and CDR2 FQGNSA. The CDR3 spells CASSSRDSSYEQYF. CDR3 sequence (DNA): TGTGCCAGCAGCTCGCGGGACAGCTCCTACGAGCAGTACTTC.

This clone was seen just once. CDR3: CASSPRDWGNQPQHF. CDR3 nucleotide sequence: TGTGCCAGTAGTCCAAGGGACTGGGGCAATCAGCCCCAGCATTTT. The chain employs TRBV19 and TRBJ1-5, with D perhaps TRBD1 (5 bases). The CDR3 covers 15 residues. Trimming took off 5 bases at V and 2 bases at J, with 13 bases between the two ends. CDR1 is LNHDA and CDR2 is SQIVND in the germline V gene (reference sequence).

The J gene is TRBJ1-5, the V gene TRBV2; D perhaps matches TRBD1 (6 bases). V gave up 4 bases and J gave up 4 bases, with 23 bases separating them. This CDR3 has 18 residues. CDR1 is SNHLY, CDR2 FYNNEI, per germline. The CDR3 region is CASSVGPAGATNNQPQHF. The CDR3 nucleotides read TGTGCCAGCAGTGTCGGGCCGGCAGGGGCGACCAATAATCAGCCCCAGCATTTT.

In its sample, this clone was seen a few times. This CDR3 reads CASRDGTTGANVLTF. In DNA, the CDR3 is TGCGCCAGCAGGGACGGGACAACTGGGGCCAACGTCCTGACTTTC. The rearrangement uses TRBV5-1 and TRBJ2-6, with D possibly being TRBD1 (6 bases). The V gene lost 5 bases and the J gene lost 2 bases, with 11 bases spanning the gap. Germline loops: CDR1 SGHRS, CDR2 YFSETQ. This CDR3 comprises 15 residues.

The chain employs TRBV21-1 and TRBJ1-1. TRBV21-1 is tagged as a pseudogene. The CDR3 is 15 amino acids. CDR3 sequence reads: CASSPGEELNTEAFF. The CDR3 region has the DNA TGTGCCAGCAGCCCGGGGGAGGAGTTGAACACTGAAGCTTTCTTT.

The chain is built from TRBV7-8 and TRBJ1-4; D might be TRBD1 (5 bases). The ends were cut back, 2 bases at V and 4 bases at J, with 14 bases in the middle. Germline CDR1 and CDR2: SGHVS and FQNEAQ. The CDR3 is 16 amino acids. The CDR3 reads CASSLLPQGLNEKLFF. The CDR3, as DNA: TGTGCCAGCAGCTTACTCCCCCAGGGACTTAATGAAAAACTGTTTTTT.

DNA for the CDR3: TGTGCCAGCAGCTTGCAGCTAGCGGGGGGGCGTGGCACAGATACGCAGTATTTT. It yields the protein CASSLQLAGGRGTDTQYF. The rearrangement uses TRBV5-5 and TRBJ2-3, with 12 bases that match TRBD2. V was clipped by 1 base and J by 1 base; unmatched bases: 7. The CDR3 consists of 18 residues. Germline V CDR1 and CDR2: SGHKS, YYEKEE (reference sequence).

Comment on this clone: Other DNA sequences in the same sample also yield this CDR3. This sequence joins TRBV19 and TRBJ1-3; TRBD1 is a possible D gene (5 bases). The ends were cut back, 5 bases at V and 0 bases at J, with 5 bases in the middle. The V gene's germline CDR1 is LNHDA and CDR2 SQIVND (reference sequence). The CDR3 is made up of 13 amino acids. The CDR3 is CASSDSSGNTIYF. The CDR3 nucleotides are TGTGCCAGTAGTGACAGCTCTGGAAACACCATATATTTT.

The J gene is TRBJ2-2, the V gene TRBV7-9, with D possibly matching TRBD1 (6 bases). CDR1 and CDR2 from the germline V gene are SEHNR and FQNEAQ (reference sequence). This CDR3 is built from 14 residues. The V end was cut by 5 bases, the J end by 7 bases, with 14 bases between. CDR3 loop: CASSPQGLFGELFF. In DNA form, the CDR3 reads TGTGCCAGCAGCCCCCAGGGGCTCTTCGGGGAGCTGTTTTTT.

CDR3 amino acids: CASSDRTFNEQYF. For the CDR3, the DNA is TGTGCCAGTTCGGACAGGACCTTCAACGAGCAGTACTTC. The chain combines TRBV19 with TRBJ2-7, with TRBD1 identical over 7 bases. This CDR3 has 13 residues. Germline CDR1 reads LNHDA; CDR2 reads SQIVND (reference sequence). The V segment lost 8 bases and the J segment 5 bases; nucleotides outside the gene matches: 9.

The CDR3, as DNA: TGTGCCAGCAGCCCTAGAGGGCATAGCAATCAGCCCCAGCATTTT. Translating it yields CASSPRGHSNQPQHF. The chain recombines TRBV7-8 with TRBJ1-5; unclear D gene. CDR3 length equals 15 residues. CDR1 SGHVS and CDR2 FQNEAQ come from the germline V gene. V was clipped by 5 bases and J by 0 bases, with 11 bases between them. The full variable domain, with the rest looked up from reference TRBV7-8 and TRBJ1-5, is GAGVSQSPRYKVAKRGQDVALRCDPISGHVSLFWYQQALGQGPEFLTYFQNEAQLDKSGLPSDRFFAERPEGSVSTLKIQRTQQEDSAVYLCASSPRGHSNQPQHFGDGTRLSIL.

The V gene is TRBV13, the J gene TRBJ1-5; D possibly corresponds to TRBD1 (6 bases). Per germline, CDR1 PRHDT and CDR2 FYEKMQ (reference sequence). V shed 4 bases and J shed 6 bases, with 19 bases lying between them. This CDR3 has 16 residues. CDR3 loop: CASSWKGQLTRQPQHF. The CDR3 DNA is TGTGCCAGCAGCTGGAAGGGACAACTCACTCGTCAGCCCCAGCATTTT.

The rearrangement joins TRBV19 to TRBJ1-5; 9 bases fit TRBD1. The V gene's germline CDR1 is LNHDA and CDR2 SQIVND (reference sequence). V shed 6 bases, J shed 6 bases, and the junction held 9 bases outside the gene matches. The CDR3 runs to 15 residues. The CDR3: CASSLIGQGSQPQHF. In DNA, the CDR3 is TGTGCCAGTAGCCTTATCGGACAGGGGAGTCAGCCCCAGCATTTT.

The chain recombines TRBV4-1 with TRBJ2-5; 7 bases align to TRBD1. Germline V gene lookup returns CDR1 MGHRA and CDR2 YSYEKL. The CDR3 is 14 amino acids. The CDR3 loop reads CADRAEGSRETQYF. The CDR3 DNA is TGCGCAGACAGGGCCGAGGGATCGAGGGAGACCCAGTACTTC.

The chain joins TRBV10-3 to TRBJ2-2; the D gene is possibly TRBD2 (5 bases). Trimming cost V 0 bases and J 4 bases, with 9 bases left between them. The CDR3 spans 15 residues. The germline CDR1 and CDR2 sequences are ENHRY and SYGVKD. The CDR3 DNA sequence: TGTGCCATCAGTGAGTCTGGGAGCTTCACCGGGGAGCTGTTTTTT. Translating it yields CAISESGSFTGELFF.

V gene TRBV4-1 combines with J gene TRBJ1-6, with D possibly matching TRBD1 (5 bases). Germline values: CDR1 MGHRA, CDR2 YSYEKL. V was cut by 3 bases and J by 7 bases, with 16 bases left in between. CDR3 length equals 16 residues. The CDR3 DNA reads as TGCGCCAGCAGCCATATCCAGGGTGGCACAAATTCACCCCTCCACTTT. This gives the protein CASSHIQGGTNSPLHF.

This clone was observed a handful of times. The chain recombines TRBV5-4 with TRBJ1-1, with TRBD1 matching over 9 bases. This CDR3 is built from 16 residues. Germline assignment: CDR1 SGHNT and CDR2 YYREEE (reference sequence). Trimming cost V 3 bases and J 1 base; bases outside gene matches: 7. As DNA, the CDR3 is TGTGCCAGCAGCTCGGGACAGGGTAGGACGAACACTGAAGCTTTCTTT. This encodes CASSSGQGRTNTEAFF.

As regards this clone: Other DNA sequences in the same sample also yield this CDR3. V is TRBV5-1 and J is TRBJ2-2, with D maybe TRBD1 (6 bases). Germline V gives CDR1 SGHRS, CDR2 YFSETQ. V gave up 0 bases and J gave up 1 base, with 7 bases separating them. The CDR3 contains 15 residues. The CDR3 DNA is TGCGCCAGCAGCTTGGGACAGGAGAACACCGGGGAGCTGTTTTTT. This sequence encodes CASSLGQENTGELFF.

The chain uses TRBV9 and TRBJ1-1; D is possibly TRBD1 (5 bases). The ends were cut back, 4 bases at V and 1 base at J, with 8 bases in the middle. The CDR3 is 13 residues long. The germline V gene has CDR1 SGDLS and CDR2 YYNGEE. The CDR3 DNA follows: TGTGCCAGCAGCCAGGACACGAACACTGAAGCTTTCTTT. Protein product: CASSQDTNTEAFF. The full variable domain, with the rest looked up from reference TRBV9 and TRBJ1-1, is DSGVTQTPKHLITATGQRVTLRCSPRSGDLSVYWYQQSLDQGLQFLIQYYNGEERAKGNILERFSAQQFPDLHSELNLSSLELGDSALYFCASSQDTNTEAFFGQGTRLTVV.

This clone was observed once. The CDR3 protein is CASSPNSGAYEQYF. The CDR3, as DNA: TGTGCCAGCAGCCCGAACTCCGGGGCCTACGAGCAGTACTTC. The chain carries TRBV7-9 and TRBJ2-7, with D perhaps matching TRBD2 (5 bases). The V end lost 5 bases, the J end lost 2 bases, and 13 bases lay between the germline ends. This CDR3 has 14 residues. The V gene's germline CDR1 is SEHNR and CDR2 FQNEAQ (reference sequence).

CDR3 coding DNA: TGTGCCAGCAGCCACTCTAACAGGGGAGTCAATCAGCCCCAGCATTTT. It codes for CASSHSNRGVNQPQHF. The chain carries TRBV3-1 (or the pseudogene TRBV3-2) and TRBJ1-5; 7 bases agree with TRBD1. CDR1 and CDR2 from the germline V gene are LGHDT and YNNKEL (reference sequence). With V trimmed by 3 bases and J by 3 bases, 8 bases remained unmatched. The length of the CDR3 is 16 residues.

The chain joins TRBV24-1 to TRBJ2-1; TRBD1 aligns across 8 bases. In germline, CDR1 is KGHDR, CDR2 SFDVKD. The CDR3 covers 12 residues. V was pared by 8 bases and J by 6 bases, with 2 bases of the junction left unmatched. CDR3: CATIDRGNEQFF. The CDR3 DNA follows: TGTGCCACCATTGACAGGGGCAATGAGCAGTTCTTC.

J is TRBJ2-2 and V is TRBV7-9; weak D call: TRBD2 (5 bases). Trimming cost V 2 bases and J 2 bases, with 9 bases left between them. In germline, CDR1 is SEHNR, CDR2 FQNEAQ (reference sequence). This CDR3 is built from 15 residues. CDR3 bases: TGTGCCAGCAGCTTAATCGGACTCAACACCGGGGAGCTGTTTTTT. Its protein is CASSLIGLNTGELFF.